Here is one T cell receptor (beta chain) with its context. Trimming pared 0 bases from V and 8 bases from J, leaving 19 bases between. CDR1 is KGHSH and CDR2 is LQKENI in the germline V gene. The CDR3 spans 16 residues. This entry belongs to a study of CD8+CD57+ T cells in acquired aplastic anemia. It was patients with CD8+CD57+ cell expansion by flow cytometry who were chosen for sequencing. Severe acquired aplastic anemia affected all patients. Blood was sampled before the patients had received any therapy. Genomic DNA provided the template from which TCR beta VDJ and CDR3 profiles were obtained. TCRdb redid the calling of the reads with MiXCR, one entry per CDR3 protein. This sample has hundreds of thousands of distinct CDR3 sequences, with about a third found just once.

The V call is TRBV18, the J call TRBJ1-1; no clear D. This TCR was sampled from a human donor with aplastic anemia. Material for sequencing was sorted CD4+, CD8+, or CD8+CD57+ T cells (not recorded which) from PBMCs. The CDR3 loop reads CASSPPLLRVSGEAFF. The CDR3 DNA reads TGTGCCAGCTCACCACCCTTGTTGAGGGTTTCTGGAGAAGCTTTCTTT.